These T cell receptor beta chains were read from a single sample in a study of T cell responses to AZD1222 COVID-19 vaccine. Only in-frame clones appear in the TCRdb table, and some are missing; sequencing was by immunoSEQ multiplex PCR. The data hold around 92,000 clones, with around 84% observed a single time. The input for sequencing was peripheral blood, taken on day 0 of AZD1222 vaccination. These receptors were taken from an adult in good health. The CDR3 runs from the conserved cysteine through the conserved F or W. The D gene is left open where the match is weak. Only some rows state a clone size, as once, few, many or a class for expanded clones.

TRBV6-5	15	.	TRBD2	TRBJ2-1	CASIARASGGNEQFF	TGTGCCAGCATCGCGAGGGCTAGCGGGGGTAATGAGCAGTTCTTC
TRBV30	11	.	.	TRBJ1-2	CAWMAGLGYTF	TGTGCCTGGATGGCAGGACTTGGCTACACCTTC
TRBV6-6	14	.	.	TRBJ2-6	CATRGVSGANVLTF	TGTGCCACCAGGGGAGTTTCTGGGGCCAACGTCCTGACTTTC
TRBV5-1	15	.	.	TRBJ2-1	CASSFRGGAGNEQFF	TGCGCCAGCAGCTTTAGAGGGGGGGCCGGGAATGAGCAGTTCTTC
TRBV7-9	12	.	.	TRBJ1-5	CASSLGEGTQHF	TGTGCCAGCAGCTTAGGTGAGGGGACCCAGCATTTT
TRBV29-1	10	once	.	TRBJ1-1	CSVLDTEAFF	TGCAGCGTTTTGGATACTGAAGCTTTCTTT
TRBV6-5	14	once	TRBD1	TRBJ2-7	CASRAWTGPYEQYF	TGTGCCAGCAGAGCCTGGACAGGCCCCTACGAGCAGTACTTC
TRBV5-6	16	.	.	TRBJ1-2	CASSATFKGTPRGYTF	TGTGCCAGCAGCGCGACATTTAAAGGGACACCTAGGGGCTACACCTTC
TRBV2	12	.	.	TRBJ2-7	CASSRGRFEQYF	TGTGCCAGCAGTCGTGGCCGCTTTGAGCAGTACTTC
TRBV3-1/TRBV3-2	14	.	TRBD2	TRBJ2-5	CASSHGGGRETQYF	TGTGCCAGCAGCCATGGGGGGGGACGGGAGACCCAGTACTTC
TRBV3-1/TRBV3-2	15	once	TRBD2	TRBJ2-5	CASSHPSGSGETQYF	TGTGCCAGCAGCCACCCTAGCGGGAGTGGAGAGACCCAGTACTTC
TRBV6-1	13	once	.	TRBJ1-6	CASSEHRDSPLHF	TGTGCCAGCAGTGAACACAGGGATTCACCCCTCCACTTT
TRBV6-6	15	once	.	TRBJ1-4	CASSLNQVPEGKLFF	TGTGCCAGCAGTTTAAACCAGGTGCCAGAGGGGAAACTGTTTTTT
TRBV3-1/TRBV3-2	14	.	.	TRBJ1-5	CASSPGWGGQPQHF	TGTGCCAGCAGCCCCGGGTGGGGTGGTCAGCCCCAGCATTTT
TRBV27	17	.	.	TRBJ1-2	CASSLNQLLGLNYGYTF	TGTGCCAGCAGTTTAAATCAACTCCTGGGACTGAACTATGGCTACACCTTC
TRBV6-4	11	.	.	TRBJ1-2	CASCHADGYTF	TGTGCCAGCTGCCACGCCGATGGCTACACCTTC
TRBV18	13	.	.	TRBJ1-1	CASSLDLGTEAFF	TGTGCCAGCTCACTAGACCTGGGGACTGAAGCTTTCTTT
TRBV6-1	15	.	TRBD2	TRBJ2-7	CASSEAASGPYEQYF	TGTGCCAGCAGTGAAGCGGCTAGCGGCCCCTACGAGCAGTACTTC
TRBV5-1	14	.	.	TRBJ1-1	CASSREGMNTEAFF	TGCGCCAGCAGCCGTGAGGGCATGAACACTGAAGCTTTCTTT
TRBV21-1	15	.	.	TRBJ2-7	CASIPPGQGEYEQYF	TGTGCCAGCATCCCGCCGGGACAGGGGGAGTACGAGCAGTACTTC
TRBV6-5	15	.	.	TRBJ1-5	CASSYSSSTNQPQHF	TGTGCCAGCAGTTACTCATCCAGCACCAATCAGCCCCAGCATTTT
TRBV7-2	16	.	TRBD2	TRBJ2-1	CASSLGGGWSYNEQFF	TGTGCCAGCAGCTTAGGCGGGGGATGGTCCTACAATGAGCAGTTCTTC
TRBV7-6	16	.	TRBD1	TRBJ1-1	CASSHRSGQKNTEAFF	TGTGCCAGCAGCCATCGATCGGGACAGAAGAACACTGAAGCTTTCTTT
TRBV5-1	15	.	TRBD1	TRBJ1-2	CASKPGQGGNYGYTF	TGCGCCAGCAAGCCGGGACAGGGTGGAAACTATGGCTACACCTTC
TRBV25-1	15	.	.	TRBJ1-4	CASSEGRPPNEKLFF	TGTGCCAGCAGTGAGGGGCGGCCGCCTAATGAAAAACTGTTTTTT
TRBV19	17	.	TRBD1	TRBJ2-6	CASSRAGGRSGANVLTF	TGTGCCAGTAGTCGGGCAGGGGGCAGATCTGGGGCCAACGTCCTGACTTTC
TRBV7-8	15	.	.	TRBJ2-1	CASSPGRGSYNEQFF	TGTGCCAGCAGCCCGGGTCGGGGCTCCTACAATGAGCAGTTCTTC
TRBV28	15	.	.	TRBJ2-7	CASSFGPRRAYEQYF	TGTGCCAGCAGCTTCGGACCGAGGAGGGCCTACGAGCAGTACTTC
TRBV6-5	13	.	TRBD2	TRBJ2-7	CASSYGLAYEQYF	TGTGCCAGCAGTTACGGACTAGCGTACGAGCAGTACTTC
TRBV19	16	.	TRBD2	TRBJ2-4	CASSTVAGGYSDIQYF	TGTGCCAGTAGTACAGTAGCGGGAGGGTACAGTGACATTCAGTACTTC
TRBV28	15	.	.	TRBJ1-4	CASKEGGATNEKLFF	TGTGCCAGCAAGGAGGGGGGGGCAACTAATGAAAAACTGTTTTTT
TRBV25-1	14	.	.	TRBJ1-2	CASSERGEWDGYTF	TGTGCCAGCAGTGAACGGGGGGAATGGGATGGCTACACCTTC
TRBV2	13	.	.	TRBJ1-2	CASRSAANYGYTF	TGTGCCAGCAGGTCCGCTGCTAACTATGGCTACACCTTC
TRBV5-1	17	.	TRBD2	TRBJ2-2	CASSSQWGGRIPGELFF	TGCGCCAGCAGCTCCCAGTGGGGCGGGAGGATCCCCGGGGAGCTGTTTTTT
TRBV28	14	.	.	TRBJ2-7	CASSLRQGSYEQYF	TGTGCCAGCAGTTTGAGGCAGGGCTCCTACGAGCAGTACTTC
TRBV19	13	.	TRBD1	TRBJ2-5	CASSPGTEETQYF	TGTGCCAGTAGTCCCGGGACAGAAGAGACCCAGTACTTC
TRBV6-5	12	.	.	TRBJ2-7	CASSPTGTGQYF	TGTGCCAGCAGTCCGACGGGAACGGGGCAGTACTTC
TRBV11-3	13	.	.	TRBJ1-1	CASSLPGGSGSFF	TGTGCCAGCAGCTTACCCGGGGGGTCTGGGTCTTTCTTT
TRBV30	13	once	.	TRBJ1-2	CAWSLGPDYGYTF	TGTGCCTGGAGTCTCGGGCCCGACTATGGCTACACCTTC
TRBV5-6	14	once	TRBD2	TRBJ2-1	CASIGTSGGHEQFF	TGTGCCAGCATCGGGACTAGCGGGGGACATGAGCAGTTCTTC
TRBV4-2	13	.	.	TRBJ2-1	CASSQVALGEQFF	TGTGCCAGCAGCCAAGTAGCGCTAGGGGAGCAGTTCTTC
TRBV28	12	.	TRBD1	TRBJ1-2	CASSWTGNGYTF	TGTGCCAGCAGTTGGACAGGTAATGGCTACACCTTC
TRBV18	14	.	.	TRBJ1-2	CASSPPNRNYGYTF	TGTGCCAGCTCACCACCTAATAGAAACTATGGCTACACCTTC
TRBV18	14	.	.	TRBJ1-1	CASSPQGFNTEAFF	TGTGCCAGCTCACCTCAGGGATTTAACACTGAAGCTTTCTTT
TRBV3-1/TRBV3-2	17	.	TRBD2	TRBJ2-3	CASSGPPGEGNSDTQYF	TGTGCCAGCAGCGGACCCCCCGGGGAGGGCAATTCAGATACGCAGTATTTT
TRBV6-6	15	.	.	TRBJ2-7	CASSYQASLTYEQYF	TGTGCCAGCAGTTACCAGGCCAGCCTAACCTACGAGCAGTACTTC
TRBV5-5	14	.	.	TRBJ1-3	CASSLQGAGNTIYF	TGTGCCAGCAGCTTACAGGGAGCTGGAAACACCATATATTTT
TRBV5-1	16	.	.	TRBJ2-5	CASSPTGGAYQETQYF	TGCGCCAGCAGCCCGACTGGCGGGGCGTACCAAGAGACCCAGTACTTC